Listed here are 9 T cell receptor beta chains from one sample, sequenced in a study of cytomegalovirus exposure and HLA in healthy donors. The method was immunoSEQ multiplex PCR; TCRdb's version includes in-frame clones alone and lacks a portion of them. The table records about 98,000 clones, roughly nine tenths of them present only once. Sequenced: PBMCs. All receptors come from a man between 18 and 35 years old in good health and CMV-seropositive.

The V call is TRBV7-2, the J call TRBJ2-2, with 8 bases that match TRBD2. Germline CDR1 and CDR2: SGHTA and FQGNSA. The CDR3 sequence is 16 residues long. Trimming cost V 2 bases and J 6 bases; bases outside gene matches: 8. CDR3 in DNA: TGTGCCAGCAGCTTATTTGGCGGGGGGCTAGCCGGGGAGCTGTTTTTT. This sequence encodes CASSLFGGGLAGELFF.

The CDR3 sequence: CASITPSSGNTIYF. The CDR3 DNA follows: TGTGCCAGCATAACGCCCAGCTCTGGAAACACCATATATTTT. This chain joins TRBV28 and TRBJ1-3, with D uncertain. This CDR3 has 14 residues. The V end was cut by 7 bases, the J end by 0 bases, with 10 bases between. Looked up from germline, CDR1 is MDHEN and CDR2 is SYDVKM.

V is TRBV7-8 and J is TRBJ1-1; D gene ambiguous. The CDR3 runs 15 residues. Trimming cost V 0 bases and J 1 base, with 9 bases left between them. Germline V CDR1 and CDR2: SGHVS, FQNEAQ. This CDR3 is CASSLAVEGNTEAFF. The DNA of the CDR3 is TGTGCCAGCAGCTTAGCGGTTGAGGGGAACACTGAAGCTTTCTTT.

The chain carries TRBV9 and TRBJ2-5; 13 nucleotides agree with TRBD2. Trimming took 4 bases from V and 4 from J; bases not matched to a gene: 13. The CDR3 sequence is 18 residues long. CDR1 is SGDLS and CDR2 is YYNGEE in the germline V gene. The CDR3 spells CASSPRLTSGGDLETQYF. The DNA for the CDR3 is TGTGCCAGCAGCCCCCGACTTACTAGCGGGGGGGATTTAGAGACCCAGTACTTC.

V usage is TRBV7-3 and J usage is TRBJ2-1, with TRBD2 matching over 7 bases. CDR1 SGHTA and CDR2 FQGTGA come from the germline V gene. The trim removed 5 bases at V and 8 bases at J, leaving 12 bases unmatched. The CDR3 sequence is 15 residues long. CDR3 amino acids: CASSGHGEGPYEQFF. The CDR3 bases are TGTGCCAGCAGCGGCCACGGGGAGGGGCCGTATGAGCAGTTCTTC.

This sequence joins TRBV6-5 and TRBJ2-5; the D is unclear. In germline, CDR1 is MNHEY, CDR2 SVGAGI. Trimming pared 2 bases from V and 0 bases from J, leaving 4 bases between. The CDR3 contains 13 residues. The CDR3 loop reads CASSYGHQETQYF. The CDR3 nucleotides read TGTGCCAGCAGTTACGGGCACCAAGAGACCCAGTACTTC.

V usage is TRBV5-6 and J usage is TRBJ1-2; TRBD1 aligns across 9 bases. The length of the CDR3 is 15 residues. The junction had 6 bases not matched to a gene; V was cut back by 4 bases and J by 2 bases. The germline gives CDR1 SGHDT, CDR2 YYEEEE. CDR3 region: CASSPRQGGNYGYTF. CDR3 nucleotide sequence: TGTGCCAGCAGCCCAAGACAGGGGGGGAACTATGGCTACACCTTC. Full variable domain (outside the CDR3, taken from reference TRBV5-6 and TRBJ1-2): DAGVTQSPTHLIKTRGQQVTLRCSPKSGHDTVSWYQQALGQGPQFIFQYYEEEERQRGNFPDRFSGHQFPNYSSELNVNALLLGDSALYLCASSPRQGGNYGYTFGSGTRLTVV.

V and J are TRBV21-1 and TRBJ2-2; the D call in the table, TRBD1, was not verified against the DNA. TRBV21-1 is tagged as a pseudogene. The CDR3 contains 15 residues. CDR3 sequence reads: CARKDPGQGFGELFF. CDR3 in DNA: TGTGCCAGGAAAGATCCGGGACAGGGGTTCGGGGAGCTGTTTTTT.

The chain carries TRBV9 and TRBJ2-7, with D perhaps matching TRBD1 (5 bases). The V and J ends lost 4 bases and 0 bases respectively, with 11 bases between them. Germline values: CDR1 SGDLS, CDR2 YYNGEE. The CDR3 totals 14 residues. The CDR3, as DNA: TGTGCCAGCAGCATTGGACATGCCTCCTACGAGCAGTACTTC. It encodes CASSIGHASYEQYF.